This T cell receptor (beta chain) originates from a study of T-cell memory formation after mild COVID-19. Overall study findings and caveats: Later expanders leaned CD4+, whereas clones that contracted between day 15 and 85 were balanced CD4/CD8.

A remark on this clonotype: Its specificity is not known.

MiXCR was run by TCRdb on the 5' RACE reads, yielding one entry per CDR3 protein. The table lists around 310,000 distinct CDR3 sequences, 20% of them singletons. Sequencing was done on a sample of PBMCs or a T cell subset sorted from them (not recorded which). The receptor was isolated from a young man who had mild COVID-19 (a few samples of this study predate the infection). Cell type and time point are not known.

The CDR3 bases are TGTGCCAGCAGTCCCGGGACGTTCGTCAATGAGCAGTTCTTC. This translates into CASSPGTFVNEQFF. V is TRBV6-5 and J is TRBJ2-1; D assignment may be TRBD1 or TRBD2 (5 bases each). Germline V gives CDR1 MNHEY, CDR2 SVGAGI. V gave up 5 bases and J gave up 6 bases, with 14 bases separating them. CDR3 length: 14 amino acids.